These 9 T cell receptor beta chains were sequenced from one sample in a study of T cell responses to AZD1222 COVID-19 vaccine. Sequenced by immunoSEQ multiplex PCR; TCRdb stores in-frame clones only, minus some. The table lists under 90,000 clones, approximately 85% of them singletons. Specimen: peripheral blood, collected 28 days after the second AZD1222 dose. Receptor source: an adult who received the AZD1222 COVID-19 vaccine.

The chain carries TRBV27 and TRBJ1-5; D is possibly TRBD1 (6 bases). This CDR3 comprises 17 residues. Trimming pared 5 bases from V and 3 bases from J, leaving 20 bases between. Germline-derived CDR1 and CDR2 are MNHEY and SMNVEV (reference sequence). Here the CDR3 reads CASSPTLNTGLNQPQHF. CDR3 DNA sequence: TGTGCCAGCAGTCCAACCCTAAATACAGGGCTCAATCAGCCCCAGCATTTT.

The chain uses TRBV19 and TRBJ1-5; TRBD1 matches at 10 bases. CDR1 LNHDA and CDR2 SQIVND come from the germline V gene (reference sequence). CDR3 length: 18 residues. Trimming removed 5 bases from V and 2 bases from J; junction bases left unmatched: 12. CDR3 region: CASSVPGQGIPGNQPQHF. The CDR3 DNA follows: TGTGCCAGTAGTGTACCGGGACAGGGGATCCCAGGCAATCAGCCCCAGCATTTT.

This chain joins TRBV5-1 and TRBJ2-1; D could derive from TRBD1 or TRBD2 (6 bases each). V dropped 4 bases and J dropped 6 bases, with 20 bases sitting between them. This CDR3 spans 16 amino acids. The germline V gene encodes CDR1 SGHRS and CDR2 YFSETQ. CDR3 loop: CASSALTLPGANEQFF. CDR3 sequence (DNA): TGCGCCAGCAGCGCCCTAACCCTTCCGGGGGCCAATGAGCAGTTCTTC. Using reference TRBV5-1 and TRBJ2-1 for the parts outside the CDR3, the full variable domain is KAGVTQTPRYLIKTRGQQVTLSCSPISGHRSVSWYQQTPGQGLQFLFEYFSETQRNKGNFPGRFSGRQFSNSRSEMNVSTLELGDSALYLCASSALTLPGANEQFFGPGTRLTVL.

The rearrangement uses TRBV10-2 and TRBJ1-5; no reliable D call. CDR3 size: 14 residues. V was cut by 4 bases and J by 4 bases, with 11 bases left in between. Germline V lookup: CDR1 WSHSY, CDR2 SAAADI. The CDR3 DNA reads TGCGCCAGCAGTGGGAGCAGTCCTAATCAGCCCCAGCATTTT. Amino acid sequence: CASSGSSPNQPQHF.

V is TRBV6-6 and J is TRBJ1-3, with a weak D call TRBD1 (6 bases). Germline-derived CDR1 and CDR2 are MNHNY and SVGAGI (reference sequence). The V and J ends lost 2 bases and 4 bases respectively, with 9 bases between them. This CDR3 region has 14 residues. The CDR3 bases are TGTGCCAGCAGTTACGGGACACAAGGAAACACCATATATTTT. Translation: CASSYGTQGNTIYF.

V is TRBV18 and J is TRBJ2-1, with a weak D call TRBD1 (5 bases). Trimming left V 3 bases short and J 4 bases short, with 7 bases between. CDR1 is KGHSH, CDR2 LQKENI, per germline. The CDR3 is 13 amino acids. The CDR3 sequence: CASSPAGYNEQFF. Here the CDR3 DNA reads TGTGCCAGCTCACCTGCAGGGTACAATGAGCAGTTCTTC.

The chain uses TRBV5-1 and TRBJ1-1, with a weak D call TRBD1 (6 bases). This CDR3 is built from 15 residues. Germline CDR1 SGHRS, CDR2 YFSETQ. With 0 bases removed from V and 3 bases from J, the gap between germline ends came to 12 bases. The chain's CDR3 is CASSLAPNRDTEAFF. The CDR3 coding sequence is TGCGCCAGCAGCTTGGCCCCGAACAGGGACACTGAAGCTTTCTTT.

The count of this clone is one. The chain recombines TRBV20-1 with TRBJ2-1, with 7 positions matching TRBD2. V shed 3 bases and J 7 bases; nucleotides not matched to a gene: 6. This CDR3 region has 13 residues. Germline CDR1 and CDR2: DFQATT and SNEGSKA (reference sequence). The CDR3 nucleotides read TGCAGTGCTAGTATCGGGGAGGGAAATGAGCAGTTCTTC. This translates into CSASIGEGNEQFF.

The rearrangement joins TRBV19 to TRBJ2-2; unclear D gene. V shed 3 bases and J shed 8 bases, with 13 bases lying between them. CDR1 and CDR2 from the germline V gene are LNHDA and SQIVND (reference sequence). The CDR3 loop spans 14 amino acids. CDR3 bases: TGTGCCAGTAGTATTTACCCAGGTCCAGGGGAGCTGTTTTTT. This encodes CASSIYPGPGELFF.